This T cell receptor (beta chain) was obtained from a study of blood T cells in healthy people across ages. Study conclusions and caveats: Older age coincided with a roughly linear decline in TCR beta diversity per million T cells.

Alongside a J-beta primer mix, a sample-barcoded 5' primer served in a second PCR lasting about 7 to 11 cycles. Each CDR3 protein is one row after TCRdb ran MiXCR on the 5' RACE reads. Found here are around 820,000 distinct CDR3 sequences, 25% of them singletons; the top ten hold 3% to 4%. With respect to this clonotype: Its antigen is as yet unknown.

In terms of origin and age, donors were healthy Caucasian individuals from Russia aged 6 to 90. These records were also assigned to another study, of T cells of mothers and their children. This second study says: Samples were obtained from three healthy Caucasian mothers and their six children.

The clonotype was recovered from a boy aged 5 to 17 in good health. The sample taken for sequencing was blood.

In nucleotides, the CDR3 is TGTGCCAGCAGTTACTCGAGTTGGGGCCCTTACGAGCAGTACTTC. It specifies CASSYSSWGPYEQYF. The chain uses TRBV6-5 and TRBJ2-7; D may be TRBD1 (5 bases). The germline V and J ends were trimmed by 0 bases and 4 bases, with 13 bases remaining between them. CDR1 MNHEY and CDR2 SVGAGI come from the germline V gene. The CDR3 runs 15 residues.